Given below is one T cell receptor (beta chain) in context. The data stem from a study of blood T cell repertoires in COVID-19. Original analysis: Researchers report that nucleated cell counts were estimated from reference gene primer amplification. Some clones are missing from TCRdb's copy, which holds only in-frame ones; the method was immunoSEQ multiplex PCR. V and J calls and clone size come straight from that table; D and trimming were deduced from the DNA. The sample has approximately 280,000 clones; 70% to 90% are singletons. This clonotype was obtained from a man aged 50 to 60 with active or convalescent COVID-19. Sequencing was done on a sample of peripheral blood.

The CDR3 protein is CASRVMGSSTDTQYF. The CDR3, as DNA: TGCGCCAGCAGGGTAATGGGCAGTAGCACAGATACGCAGTATTTT. The gene calls are TRBV5-1 and TRBJ2-3; D is uncertain. The germline V gene has CDR1 SGHRS and CDR2 YFSETQ. The CDR3 sequence is 15 residues long. Trimming stripped 5 bases from V and 0 bases from J, with 13 bases between.